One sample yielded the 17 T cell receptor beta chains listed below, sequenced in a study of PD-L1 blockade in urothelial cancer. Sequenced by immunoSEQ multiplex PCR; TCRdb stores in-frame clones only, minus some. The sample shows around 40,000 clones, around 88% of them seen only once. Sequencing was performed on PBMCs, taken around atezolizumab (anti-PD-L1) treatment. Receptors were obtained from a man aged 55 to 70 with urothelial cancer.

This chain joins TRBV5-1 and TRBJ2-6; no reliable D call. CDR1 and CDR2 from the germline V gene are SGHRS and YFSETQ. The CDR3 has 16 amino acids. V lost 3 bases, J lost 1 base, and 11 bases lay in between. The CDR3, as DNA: TGCGCCAGCAGCTCGCTTCAGTTTTCTGGGGCCAACGTCCTGACTTTC. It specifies CASSSLQFSGANVLTF. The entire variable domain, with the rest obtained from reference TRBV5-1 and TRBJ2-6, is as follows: KAGVTQTPRYLIKTRGQQVTLSCSPISGHRSVSWYQQTPGQGLQFLFEYFSETQRNKGNFPGRFSGRQFSNSRSEMNVSTLELGDSALYLCASSSLQFSGANVLTFGAGSRLTVL.

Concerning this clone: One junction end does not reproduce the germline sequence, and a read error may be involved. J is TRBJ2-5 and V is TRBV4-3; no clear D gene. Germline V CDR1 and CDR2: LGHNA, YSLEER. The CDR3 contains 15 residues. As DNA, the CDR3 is TGCGCCAGCAGCAAAGAGACACATTCGCAAGAGACCCAGTACTTC. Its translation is CASSKETHSQETQYF.

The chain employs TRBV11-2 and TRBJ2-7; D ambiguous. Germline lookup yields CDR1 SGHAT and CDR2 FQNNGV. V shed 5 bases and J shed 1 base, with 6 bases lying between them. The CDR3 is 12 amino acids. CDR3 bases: TGTGCCAGCAGCCACGGGTCCTACGAGCAGTACTTC. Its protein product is CASSHGSYEQYF.

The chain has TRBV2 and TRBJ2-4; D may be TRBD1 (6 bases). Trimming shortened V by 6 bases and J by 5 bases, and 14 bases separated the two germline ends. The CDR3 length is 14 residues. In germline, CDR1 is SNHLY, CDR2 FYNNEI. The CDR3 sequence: CASRDSGVQNIQYF. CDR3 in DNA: TGTGCCAGCAGGGACAGTGGGGTACAAAACATTCAGTACTTC.

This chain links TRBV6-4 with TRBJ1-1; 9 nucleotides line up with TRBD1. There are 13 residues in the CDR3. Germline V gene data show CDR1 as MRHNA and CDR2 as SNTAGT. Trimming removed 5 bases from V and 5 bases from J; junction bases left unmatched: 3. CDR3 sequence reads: CASSRTGETEAFF. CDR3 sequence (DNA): TGTGCCAGCAGTCGGACAGGGGAGACTGAAGCTTTCTTT.

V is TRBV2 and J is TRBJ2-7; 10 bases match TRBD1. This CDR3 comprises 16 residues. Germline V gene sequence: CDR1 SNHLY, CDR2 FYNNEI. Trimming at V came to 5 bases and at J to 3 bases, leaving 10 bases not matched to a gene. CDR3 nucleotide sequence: TGTGCCAGCAGTAAGGGACAGGGGAAGGAAGGCTACGAGCAGTACTTC. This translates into CASSKGQGKEGYEQYF.

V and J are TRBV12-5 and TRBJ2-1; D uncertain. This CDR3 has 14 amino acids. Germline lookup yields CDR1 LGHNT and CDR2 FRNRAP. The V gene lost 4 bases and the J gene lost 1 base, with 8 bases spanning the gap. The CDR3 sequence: CASGSGSSYNEQFF. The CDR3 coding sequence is TGTGCTAGTGGTTCGGGTTCGTCCTACAATGAGCAGTTCTTC. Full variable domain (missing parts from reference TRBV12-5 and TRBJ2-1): DARVTQTPRHKVTEMGQEVTMRCQPILGHNTVFWYRQTMMQGLELLAYFRNRAPLDDSGMPKDRFSAEMPDATLATLKIQPSEPRDSAVYFCASGSGSSYNEQFFGPGTRLTVL.

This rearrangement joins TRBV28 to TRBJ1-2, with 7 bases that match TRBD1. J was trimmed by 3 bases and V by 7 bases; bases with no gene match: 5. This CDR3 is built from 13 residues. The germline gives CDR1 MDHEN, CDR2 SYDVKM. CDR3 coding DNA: TGTGCCAGCACGAGAGACAGGGACTATGGCTACACCTTC. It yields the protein CASTRDRDYGYTF.

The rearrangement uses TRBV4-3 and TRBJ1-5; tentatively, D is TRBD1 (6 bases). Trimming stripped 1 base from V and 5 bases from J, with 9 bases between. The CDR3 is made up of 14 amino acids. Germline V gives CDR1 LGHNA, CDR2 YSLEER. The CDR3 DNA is TGCGCCAGCAGCCAAGGGCAGGGGCATCAGCCCCAGCATTTT. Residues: CASSQGQGHQPQHF.

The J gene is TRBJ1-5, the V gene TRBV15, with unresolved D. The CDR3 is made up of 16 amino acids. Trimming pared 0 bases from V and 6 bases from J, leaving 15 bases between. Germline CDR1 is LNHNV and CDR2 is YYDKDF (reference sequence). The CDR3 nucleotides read TGTGCCACCAGCAGAGATCGCAGTACAGAGGGTCAGCCCCAGCATTTT. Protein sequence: CATSRDRSTEGQPQHF.

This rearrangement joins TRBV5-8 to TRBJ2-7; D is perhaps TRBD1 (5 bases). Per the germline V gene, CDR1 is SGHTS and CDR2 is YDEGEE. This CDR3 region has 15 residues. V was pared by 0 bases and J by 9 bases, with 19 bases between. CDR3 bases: TGTGCCAGCAGCTTGGAAGGGGTGGGTACAATTCGGCAGTACTTC. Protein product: CASSLEGVGTIRQYF. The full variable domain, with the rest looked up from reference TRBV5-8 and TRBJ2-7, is EAGVTQSPTHLIKTRGQQATLRCSPISGHTSVYWYQQALGLGLQFLLWYDEGEERNRGNFPPRFSGRQFPNYSSELNVNALELEDSALYLCASSLEGVGTIRQYFGPGTRLTVT.

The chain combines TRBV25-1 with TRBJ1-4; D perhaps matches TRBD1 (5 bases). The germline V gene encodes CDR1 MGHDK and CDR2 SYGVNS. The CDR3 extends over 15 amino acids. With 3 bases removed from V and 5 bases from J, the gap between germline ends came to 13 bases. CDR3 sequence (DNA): TGTGCCAGCAGTGAGCAGGGAATCGGAAATGAAAAACTGTTTTTT. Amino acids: CASSEQGIGNEKLFF. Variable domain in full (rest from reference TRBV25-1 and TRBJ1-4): EADIYQTPRYLVIGTGKKITLECSQTMGHDKMYWYQQDPGMELHLIHYSYGVNSTEKGDLSSESTVSRIRTEHFPLTLESARPSHTSQYLCASSEQGIGNEKLFFGSGTQLSVL.

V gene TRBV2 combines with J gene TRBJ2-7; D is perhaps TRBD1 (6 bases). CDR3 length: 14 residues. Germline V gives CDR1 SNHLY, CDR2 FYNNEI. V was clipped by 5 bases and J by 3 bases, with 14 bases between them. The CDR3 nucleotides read TGTGCCAGCAGTACACAGGGAGTTGGCTACGAGCAGTACTTC. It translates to CASSTQGVGYEQYF.

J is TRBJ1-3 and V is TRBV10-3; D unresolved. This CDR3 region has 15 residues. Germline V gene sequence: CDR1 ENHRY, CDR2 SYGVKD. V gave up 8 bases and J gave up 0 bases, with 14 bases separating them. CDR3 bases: TGTGCCATCTCGGCTGACACTGACTCTGGAAACACCATATATTTT. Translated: CAISADTDSGNTIYF.

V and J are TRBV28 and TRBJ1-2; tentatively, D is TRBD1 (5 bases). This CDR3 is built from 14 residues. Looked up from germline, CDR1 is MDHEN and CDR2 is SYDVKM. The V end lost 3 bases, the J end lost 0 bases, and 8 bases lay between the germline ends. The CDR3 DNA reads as TGTGCCAGCAGTTTGGGGACTACTAACTATGGCTACACCTTC. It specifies CASSLGTTNYGYTF.

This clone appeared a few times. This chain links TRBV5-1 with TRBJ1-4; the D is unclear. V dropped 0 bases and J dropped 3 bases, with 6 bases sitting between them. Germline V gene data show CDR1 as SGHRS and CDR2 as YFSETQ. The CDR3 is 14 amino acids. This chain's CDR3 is CASSLERANEKLFF. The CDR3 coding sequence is TGCGCCAGCAGCTTGGAGAGGGCTAATGAAAAACTGTTTTTT.

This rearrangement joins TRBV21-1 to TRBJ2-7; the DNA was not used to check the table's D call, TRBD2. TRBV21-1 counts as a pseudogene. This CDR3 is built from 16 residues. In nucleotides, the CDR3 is TGTGCCAGCAGCAAAGAGGCACCTAGGTCCAACTACGAGCAGTACTTC. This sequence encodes CASSKEAPRSNYEQYF.